The 18 T cell receptor beta chains reported below all come from one sample, sequenced in a study of PD-1 blockade in classical Hodgkin lymphoma. In every patient, relapse followed autologous stem cell transplantation, while exposure to brentuximab vedotin differed. TCRdb's copy holds only in-frame clones and misses some; the assay was immunoSEQ multiplex PCR. The top ten clones hold 30% to 40% of a sample with around 16,000 clones, 75% to 90% of them seen once. Sequences were derived from peripheral blood mononuclear cells (PBMCs), sampled before the second cycle of nivolumab. These receptors originate from a human donor with classical Hodgkin lymphoma.

The chain is built from TRBV5-1 and TRBJ2-2; tentative D call: TRBD1 (6 bases). Trimming shortened V by 0 bases and J by 4 bases, and 16 bases separated the two germline ends. The germline gives CDR1 SGHRS, CDR2 YFSETQ. This CDR3 comprises 17 residues. The CDR3 loop is CASSLEPPGHLTGELFF. In DNA form, the CDR3 reads TGCGCCAGCAGCTTGGAGCCCCCGGGACACCTCACCGGGGAGCTGTTTTTT. The entire variable domain, with the rest obtained from reference TRBV5-1 and TRBJ2-2, is as follows: KAGVTQTPRYLIKTRGQQVTLSCSPISGHRSVSWYQQTPGQGLQFLFEYFSETQRNKGNFPGRFSGRQFSNSRSEMNVSTLELGDSALYLCASSLEPPGHLTGELFFGEGSRLTVL.

J is TRBJ2-7 and V is TRBV19; D unresolved. The V and J ends lost 3 bases and 2 bases respectively, with 11 bases between them. The length of the CDR3 is 14 residues. Germline V gives CDR1 LNHDA, CDR2 SQIVND (reference sequence). CDR3 sequence reads: CASSMSMAAYEQYF. DNA of the CDR3: TGTGCCAGTAGTATGTCAATGGCTGCCTACGAGCAGTACTTC.

This rearrangement joins TRBV7-9 to TRBJ2-7; D is uncertain. Germline V gene data show CDR1 as SEHNR and CDR2 as FQNEAQ (reference sequence). This CDR3 is 12 amino acids long. The ends were cut back, 4 bases at V and 9 bases at J, with 13 bases in the middle. The DNA of the CDR3 is TGTGCCAGCAGCTCAGGTCCCCTTGGGCAGTACTTC. Translating it yields CASSSGPLGQYF.

The chain links TRBV9 to TRBJ1-4, with a tentative D call TRBD1 (6 bases). Deletions cut 4 bases from V and 5 bases from J, with 15 bases between. CDR1 is SGDLS and CDR2 is YYNGEE in the germline V gene. This CDR3 is 15 amino acids long. CDR3 in amino acids: CASSYDRNVNEKLFF. Here the CDR3 DNA reads TGTGCCAGCAGCTACGACAGGAACGTAAATGAAAAACTGTTTTTT. Combining the CDR3 with reference TRBV9 and TRBJ1-4 gives the whole variable domain DSGVTQTPKHLITATGQRVTLRCSPRSGDLSVYWYQQSLDQGLQFLIQYYNGEERAKGNILERFSAQQFPDLHSELNLSSLELGDSALYFCASSYDRNVNEKLFFGSGTQLSVL.

The CDR3 sequence: CASSPDRRYTF. The CDR3 DNA reads as TGTGCCAGCAGCCCGGACAGGCGCTACACCTTC. V and J are TRBV7-9 and TRBJ1-2, with TRBD1 matching over 7 bases. The CDR3 runs to 11 residues. Germline V gene data show CDR1 as SEHNR and CDR2 as FQNEAQ (reference sequence). The V segment lost 5 bases and the J segment 9 bases; nucleotides outside the gene matches: 3. The full variable domain, its missing parts supplied by reference TRBV7-9 and TRBJ1-2, is DTGVSQNPRHKITKRGQNVTFRCDPISEHNRLYWYRQTLGQGPEFLTYFQNEAQLEKSRLLSDRFSAERPKGSFSTLEIQRTEQGDSAMYLCASSPDRRYTFGSGTRLTVV.

The rearrangement links TRBV7-3 to TRBJ2-2, with no clear D. V lost 5 bases and J lost 2, with 9 bases in between. In germline, CDR1 is SGHTA, CDR2 FQGTGA. This CDR3 has 14 amino acids. The CDR3 sequence is CASSPATNTGELFF. As DNA, the CDR3 is TGTGCCAGCAGCCCTGCGACTAACACCGGGGAGCTGTTTTTT.

The chain employs TRBV30 and TRBJ2-2, with D tentatively TRBD1 or TRBD2 (6 bases each). The CDR3 is 15 residues long. V gave up 7 bases and J gave up 6 bases, with 21 bases separating them. Germline V gene sequence: CDR1 GTSNPN, CDR2 SVGIG (reference sequence). The CDR3 is CAYLWGDTRAGELFF. The CDR3, as DNA: TGTGCCTACCTCTGGGGGGACACAAGGGCCGGGGAGCTGTTTTTT.

This chain joins TRBV11-2 and TRBJ2-1; TRBD2 might be the D (6 bases). Germline assignment: CDR1 SGHAT and CDR2 FQNNGV. CDR3 length equals 14 residues. With 5 bases removed from V and 8 bases from J, the gap between germline ends came to 16 bases. The CDR3 nucleotides are TGTGCCAGCAGCCCTCTGGGGCGGGGAGATGAGCAGTTCTTC. It specifies CASSPLGRGDEQFF.

The chain couples TRBV30 to TRBJ2-5; D may correspond to TRBD1 or TRBD2 (7 bases each). This CDR3 comprises 12 residues. V was cut by 4 bases and J by 7 bases, with 13 bases left in between. Looked up from germline, CDR1 is GTSNPN and CDR2 is SVGIG (reference sequence). For the CDR3, the DNA is TGTGCCTGGATAGGCAGGGGGGGGACCCAGTACTTC. Translating gives CAWIGRGGTQYF.

V gene TRBV6-1 combines with J gene TRBJ1-1; D possibly corresponds to TRBD1 (6 bases). The CDR3 has 12 residues. Trimming took 4 bases from V and 10 from J, leaving 13 bases between them. Per the germline V gene, CDR1 is MNHNS and CDR2 is SASEGT. In DNA, the CDR3 is TGTGCCAGCAGTGTCACATCGGGGGCAGCTTTCTTT. It translates to CASSVTSGAAFF.

V gene TRBV27 combines with J gene TRBJ2-7; 9 positions match TRBD1. CDR1 and CDR2 from the germline V gene are MNHEY and SMNVEV (reference sequence). The CDR3 runs to 14 residues. Germline trimming cut 4 bases from V and 3 bases from J; bases unmatched to any gene: 4. This CDR3 is CASSSRDRVYEQYF. CDR3 coding DNA: TGTGCCAGCAGTTCCCGGGACAGGGTCTACGAGCAGTACTTC.

The chain couples TRBV5-1 to TRBJ1-1; D not resolved. Per the germline V gene, CDR1 is SGHRS and CDR2 is YFSETQ. V dropped 2 bases and J dropped 2 bases, with 10 bases sitting between them. This CDR3 comprises 14 residues. The CDR3 DNA sequence: TGCGCCAGCAGCTTTAATTCGCGAAACACTGAAGCTTTCTTT. Protein sequence: CASSFNSRNTEAFF.

The J gene is TRBJ2-1, the V gene TRBV4-1; possibly TRBD2 for D (7 bases). The CDR3 is 16 amino acids. CDR1 and CDR2 from the germline V gene are MGHRA and YSYEKL. V was trimmed by 4 bases and J by 7 bases, leaving 20 bases between them. For the CDR3, the DNA is TGCGCCAGCAGCCCCCTGCGGAAGGGGGAGGGGAATGAGCAGTTCTTC. Translated, it gives CASSPLRKGEGNEQFF.

V is TRBV27 and J is TRBJ2-7, with D perhaps TRBD1 (6 bases). V was pared by 1 base and J by 3 bases, with 13 bases between. CDR3 length equals 15 residues. Per the germline V gene, CDR1 is MNHEY and CDR2 is SMNVEV (reference sequence). The DNA of the CDR3 is TGTGCCAGCAGTTTATTAGGGGGTTTGCACTACGAGCAGTACTTC. The encoded protein is CASSLLGGLHYEQYF.

This clone was seen more than once but under ten times. The rearrangement links TRBV27 to TRBJ2-5; D remains unclear. This CDR3 region has 14 residues. From germline, CDR1 is MNHEY and CDR2 SMNVEV (reference sequence). V lost 5 bases and J 5 bases, leaving 15 bases between the germline ends. CDR3 amino acids: CASSPQNRGETQYF. CDR3 in DNA: TGTGCCAGCAGTCCTCAGAACCGTGGGGAGACCCAGTACTTC.

The gene calls are TRBV12-5 and TRBJ2-5, with 8 positions matching TRBD1. Per germline, CDR1 LGHNT and CDR2 FRNRAP. The CDR3 contains 15 residues. J gave up 5 bases and V 6 bases, and 11 bases lay outside the gene matches. The CDR3 spells CASGSGQGNRETQYF. DNA for the CDR3: TGTGCTAGTGGCAGTGGACAGGGCAATCGGGAGACCCAGTACTTC.

The chain uses TRBV2 and TRBJ1-2; D gene ambiguous. CDR3 length: 12 amino acids. Germline assignment: CDR1 SNHLY and CDR2 FYNNEI. V was clipped by 5 bases and J by 3 bases, with 7 bases between them. The DNA for the CDR3 is TGTGCCAGCAGTCACTGGGACTATGGCTACACCTTC. Residues: CASSHWDYGYTF.

The CDR3 DNA reads as TGTGCCAGCAGCGCCGCGACAGGGGGGCTATACACAGATACGCAGTATTTT. Its translation is CASSAATGGLYTDTQYF. J is TRBJ2-3 and V is TRBV9, with 9 bases fitting TRBD1. The V gene's germline CDR1 is SGDLS and CDR2 YYNGEE. The length of the CDR3 is 17 residues. Trimming cost V 3 bases and J 2 bases; bases outside gene matches: 10.